This T cell receptor (beta chain) is drawn from a study of human T cells and chemical hapten exposure. The wider study: DPC 0.01% went on the upper back by patch test, with reading at 6 days.

TCRdb processed the RACE reads anew with MiXCR; each CDR3 protein has one entry. Among some 170,000 distinct CDR3 sequences listed, around 20% were seen once. Documented time point: patch test 1, 2 weeks after DPC sensitization. Treatment noted: therapeutic diphenylcyclopropenone sensitization with weekly scalp DPC. This clonotype has a single count. What it binds is not known. V was clipped by 6 bases and J by 2 bases; unmatched bases: 8. The CDR3 is 15 amino acids. Germline CDR1 and CDR2: MNHNY and SVGAGI (reference sequence). Broader study findings: Versus controls, significantly more large CDR3 similarity clusters arose from expanded TCRs. Alopecia in all donors means immunity may differ from healthy individuals.

V usage is TRBV6-6 and J usage is TRBJ2-7, with 9 bases fitting TRBD1. The sequences come from whole blood, collected in connection with sensitization to the hapten diphenylcyclopropenone (DPC). The receptor was isolated from a woman in her forties or fifties with alopecia areata. Some clones in this sample may be carry-over from other donors' samples. The CDR3: CASSDSDRGAYEQYF. CDR3 nucleotides: TGTGCCAGCAGCGATTCCGACAGGGGGGCCTACGAGCAGTACTTC.